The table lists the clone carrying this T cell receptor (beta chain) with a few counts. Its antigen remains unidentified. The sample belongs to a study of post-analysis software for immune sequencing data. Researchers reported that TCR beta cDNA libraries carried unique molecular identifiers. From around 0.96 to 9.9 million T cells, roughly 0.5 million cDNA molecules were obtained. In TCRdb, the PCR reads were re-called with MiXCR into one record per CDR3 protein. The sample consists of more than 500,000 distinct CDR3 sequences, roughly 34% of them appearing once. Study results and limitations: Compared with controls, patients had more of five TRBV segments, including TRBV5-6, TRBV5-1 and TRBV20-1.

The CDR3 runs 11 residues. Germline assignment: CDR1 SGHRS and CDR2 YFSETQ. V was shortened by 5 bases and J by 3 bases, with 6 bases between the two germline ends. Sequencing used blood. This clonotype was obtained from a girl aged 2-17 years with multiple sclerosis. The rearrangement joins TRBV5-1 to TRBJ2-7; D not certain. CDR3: CASRLSYEQYF. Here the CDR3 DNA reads TGCGCCAGCAGGCTGAGCTACGAGCAGTACTTC.